This record looks at one T cell receptor (beta chain) sequence and its context. Its cognate antigen is unknown. With molecular barcodes, quantitative 5'-RACE was used to make the TCR beta libraries. TCRdb reprocessed the 5' RACE reads with MiXCR, giving one entry per CDR3 protein. The table has some 800,000 distinct CDR3 sequences, over 9.5% seen once. The sample comes from a study of CD8 T cells in ankylosing spondylitis. Study-level findings and limits: A TCR beta motif of eight highly homologous variants appeared characteristic of ankylosing spondylitis blood. Reports of some motif variants in reactive arthritis synovial fluid and blood predate this one. Peripheral blood samples showed relatively rare disease-linked clones, and these clones were CD8+. Clones tied to disease were said to be significantly enriched in matched ankylosing spondylitis synovial fluid.

Deletions cut 4 bases from V and 9 bases from J, with 18 bases between. The CDR3 covers 15 residues. Germline V gene lookup returns CDR1 KGHDR and CDR2 SFDVKD. Sequences were obtained from blood, either unsorted or a sorted T cell fraction (not recorded which). The chain employs TRBV24-1 and TRBJ2-1; maybe TRBD2 (5 bases). The receptor's source is a male donor with ankylosing spondylitis. The CDR3 protein is CATSDPARGSGEQFF. CDR3 coding DNA: TGTGCCACCAGTGACCCCGCCCGGGGTTCAGGTGAGCAGTTCTTC.